The present T cell receptor (beta chain) was sequenced within a study of CD8+ T cells in alopecia areata. cDNA serving as the sequencing template came from extracted, reverse transcribed RNA. Sequenced by immunoSEQ multiplex PCR; TCRdb stores in-frame clones only, minus some. Found here are tens of thousands of clones, roughly 46% of them singletons; the top ten hold approximately 20%. Treatment described: oral pan-JAK inhibitor, 5-10 mg twice daily. The V gene's germline CDR1 is MGHDK and CDR2 SYGVNS. The CDR3 covers 13 residues. V lost 2 bases and J lost 3, with 7 bases in between. This chain connects TRBV25-1 to TRBJ1-2, with D possibly TRBD1 on 5 matching bases. The origin of this receptor is a human donor with alopecia areata. The sample consisted of CD8+ T cells sorted from blood, taken at roughly week 38, from a patient treated with tofacitinib. The CDR3 sequence is CASSESRDYGYTF. CDR3 in DNA: TGTGCCAGCAGTGAAAGCAGGGACTATGGCTACACCTTC.